These 14 T cell receptor beta chains were sequenced from one sample in a study of HIV-infected patients and healthy controls. TCRdb redid the calling of the 5' RACE reads with MiXCR, one entry per CDR3 protein. The sample consists of around 62,000 distinct CDR3 sequences, around 21% of them appearing once. What was sequenced was CD4+ T cells from blood. The receptors derive from a human donor in good health.

This chain connects TRBV5-1 to TRBJ1-2, with a weak D call TRBD1 (6 bases). The CDR3 has 15 amino acids. Deletions cut 1 base from V and 2 bases from J, with 12 bases between. Germline V gene lookup returns CDR1 SGHRS and CDR2 YFSETQ. CDR3 DNA: TGCGCCAGCAGCTTGAACCAGGGGCGCAACTATGGCTACACCTTC. Amino acid sequence: CASSLNQGRNYGYTF. Supplemented by reference TRBV5-1 and TRBJ1-2, the full variable domain reads KAGVTQTPRYLIKTRGQQVTLSCSPISGHRSVSWYQQTPGQGLQFLFEYFSETQRNKGNFPGRFSGRQFSNSRSEMNVSTLELGDSALYLCASSLNQGRNYGYTFGSGTRLTVV.

This clonotype was observed many times. This sequence joins TRBV20-1 and TRBJ1-5; perhaps TRBD1 as D (5 bases). V shed 0 bases and J shed 7 bases, with 16 bases lying between them. The CDR3 is made up of 15 amino acids. The germline CDR1 and CDR2 sequences are DFQATT and SNEGSKA (reference sequence). The chain's CDR3 is CSARDPRGVGQPQHF. The CDR3 nucleotides read TGCAGTGCTAGAGATCCTCGAGGGGTTGGGCAGCCCCAGCATTTT.

This clonotype was detected ten times or more. J is TRBJ1-2 and V is TRBV12-3 or TRBV12-4; TRBD1 matches at 10 bases. The CDR3 covers 16 residues. The J segment lost 4 bases and the V segment lost 5 bases, leaving 10 bases of the junction unmatched. The DNA for the CDR3 is TGTGCCAGCAGTGCTCTTCGGACAGGGGGTCCCTATGGCTACACCTTC. Encoded protein: CASSALRTGGPYGYTF.

The chain employs TRBV7-9 and TRBJ2-5; 7 bases map to TRBD1. The CDR3 contains 16 residues. Losses at the gene ends were 6 bases for V and 1 base for J; bases not matched to a gene: 11. Germline loops: CDR1 SEHNR, CDR2 FQNEAQ (reference sequence). The CDR3 sequence is CASSPSSGTVQETQYF. The CDR3 DNA is TGTGCCAGCAGTCCATCTTCCGGGACAGTCCAAGAGACCCAGTACTTC.

This clonotype was observed many times. J is TRBJ2-3 and V is TRBV20-1; weak D call: TRBD2 (6 bases). From germline, CDR1 is DFQATT and CDR2 SNEGSKA (reference sequence). V was cut by 0 bases and J by 4 bases, with 17 bases left in between. CDR3 size: 16 residues. DNA of the CDR3: TGCAGTGCTAGAGATATTGGGAGGAGACCCGCAGATACGCAGTATTTT. Protein sequence: CSARDIGRRPADTQYF.

The chain employs TRBV15 and TRBJ1-1; D perhaps matches TRBD1 (5 bases). V lost 0 bases, J lost 8 bases, and 10 bases lay in between. CDR1 is LNHNV, CDR2 YYDKDF, per germline (reference sequence). CDR3 length: 13 amino acids. The CDR3 coding sequence is TGTGCCACCAGCAGAGATCTCAGGACAGAAGCTTTCTTT. Protein product: CATSRDLRTEAFF.

This clonotype was observed a handful of times. The gene calls are TRBV12-3 or TRBV12-4 and TRBJ2-4, with 11 bases that match TRBD2. Losses at the gene ends were 5 bases for V and 6 bases for J; bases not matched to a gene: 12. This CDR3 is 17 amino acids long. In DNA form, the CDR3 reads TGTGCCAGCAGTCTCGATAGCGGGAGGGGGCCAAGAAACATTCAGTACTTC. The encoded protein is CASSLDSGRGPRNIQYF.

This clonotype was seen only a few times. The chain recombines TRBV20-1 with TRBJ1-6; tentative D call: TRBD1 (6 bases). Germline V gives CDR1 DFQATT, CDR2 SNEGSKA (reference sequence). This CDR3 contains 16 residues. The germline V and J ends were trimmed by 3 bases and 0 bases, with 12 bases remaining between them. The CDR3 sequence is CSARHTGSSYNSPLHF. CDR3 bases: TGCAGTGCTAGGCACACAGGGAGCTCCTATAATTCACCCCTCCACTTT.

The chain links TRBV29-1 to TRBJ1-1; D gene uncertain. Germline values: CDR1 SQVTM, CDR2 ANQGSEA. V dropped 6 bases and J dropped 6 bases, with 14 bases sitting between them. The length of the CDR3 is 12 residues. The CDR3 DNA reads as TGCAGCGTCAATAACGTCGGGGCTGAAGCTTTCTTT. As protein: CSVNNVGAEAFF.

This clonotype was picked up many times. CDR3 loop: CASSLTDRRAFF. As DNA, the CDR3 is TGTGCCAGCAGTTTAACGGACCGACGGGCTTTCTTT. The rearrangement joins TRBV12-3 or TRBV12-4 to TRBJ1-1; D uncertain. The CDR3 consists of 12 residues. Trimming removed 2 bases from V and 11 bases from J, with 12 bases in between.

This chain joins TRBV12-2 and TRBJ2-7; the DNA was not compared with TRBD2, the D call given in the table. TRBV12-2 is shown as a pseudogene. The CDR3 consists of 18 residues. The DNA for the CDR3 is TGTGCAAGTCGCTGGTGGGGGTGGGTCGCTAGCCGGGCGGACGAGCAGTACTTC. As protein: CASRWWGWVASRADEQYF.

The rearrangement links TRBV5-6 to TRBJ1-1; weak D call: TRBD1 (5 bases). In germline, CDR1 is SGHDT, CDR2 YYEEEE. Deletions cut 0 bases from V and 4 bases from J, with 10 bases between. This CDR3 has 14 residues. CDR3 nucleotides: TGTGCCAGCAGCTTGGGTCTGCAGGGCACTGAAGCTTTCTTT. Translated, it gives CASSLGLQGTEAFF.

This clonotype was counted many times. This chain links TRBV7-6 with TRBJ2-7; 8 nucleotides match TRBD1. The CDR3 consists of 17 residues. With V trimmed by 3 bases and J by 0 bases, 10 bases remained unmatched. Germline CDR1 is SGHVS and CDR2 is FNYEAQ. CDR3 in amino acids: CASSFGFGQGNSYEQYF. CDR3 DNA: TGTGCCAGCAGCTTCGGGTTTGGACAGGGAAACTCCTACGAGCAGTACTTC. The full variable domain, its missing parts supplied by reference TRBV7-6 and TRBJ2-7, is GAGVSQSPRYKVTKRGQDVALRCDPISGHVSLYWYRQALGQGPEFLTYFNYEAQQDKSGLPNDRFSAERPEGSISTLTIQRTEQRDSAMYRCASSFGFGQGNSYEQYFGPGTRLTVT.

This clonotype was observed many times. The chain combines TRBV5-1 with TRBJ1-2; no clear D. CDR3 size: 14 residues. V was clipped by 0 bases and J by 0 bases, with 6 bases between them. Germline CDR1 SGHRS, CDR2 YFSETQ. CDR3: CASSLESTNYGYTF. CDR3 coding DNA: TGCGCCAGCAGCTTGGAGTCTACTAACTATGGCTACACCTTC.